These T cell receptor beta chains were read from a single sample in a study of tumor and adjacent non-tumor tissue in lung cancer. TCRdb passed the multiplex PCR reads through MiXCR, listing each CDR3 protein once. In the table there are 200,000 or so distinct CDR3 sequences, around 70% of which are singletons. Source material: lung tumor tissue. Receptor source: a man aged 60-69 years with non-small cell lung cancer. The CDR3 runs from the conserved cysteine through the conserved F or W. Fields, in order: V gene, D gene, clone size, J gene, CDR3 protein, CDR3 DNA. The D gene is left open where the match is weak. The size entry is marked missing in some rows and otherwise reads once, few, many or a size class.

TRBV11-3	-	-	TRBJ2-6	CASSPIIAGGNVLTF	TGTGCCAGCAGCCCAATTATAGCTGGGGGCAACGTCCTGACTTTC
TRBV29-1	-	-	TRBJ2-2	CSVEGRYTEELFF	TGCAGCGTGGAGGGACGCTACACCGAGGAGCTGTTTTTT
TRBV30	-	-	TRBJ1-1	CAWSVTGMVEAFF	TGTGCCTGGAGTGTAACGGGTATGGTTGAAGCTTTCTTT
TRBV4-1	TRBD1	-	TRBJ2-3	CASSQGTAKDMQYF	TGCGCCAGCAGCCAGGGGACAGCCAAAGATATGCAGTATTTT
TRBV11-2	-	-	TRBJ1-1	CASSSLRVSEAFF	TGTGCCAGCAGCTCCCTCAGGGTGAGCGAAGCTTTCTTT
TRBV6-2/TRBV6-3	TRBD2	-	TRBJ2-1	CASSYSLREDEQFF	TGTGCCAGCAGTTACTCCTTGCGGGAGGATGAGCAGTTCTTC
TRBV5-1	-	-	TRBJ2-5	CASSHQPGYQETQYF	TGCGCCAGCAGCCATCAACCAGGGTACCAAGAGACCCAGTACTTC
TRBV20-1	-	many	TRBJ2-2	CSAGPPGTGELFF	TGCAGTGCAGGCCCCCCAGGGACCGGGGAGCTGTTTTTT
TRBV5-5	-	-	TRBJ2-6	CASSLTGAGGADVLTF	TGTGCCAGCAGCTTGACAGGAGCTGGAGGGGCCGACGTCCTGACTTTC
TRBV20-1	-	-	TRBJ2-7	CSAPPAGAESYEQYF	TGCAGTGCCCCCCCCGCGGGGGCGGAATCCTACGAGCAGTACTTC
TRBV4-2	-	-	TRBJ1-2	CASSQALQGIVGYTF	TGTGCCAGCAGCCAGGCACTGCAGGGGATCGTAGGCTACACCTTC
TRBV20-1	-	-	TRBJ2-1	CSATDFGASAYSEQFF	TGCAGTGCTACAGATTTTGGGGCTAGCGCTTACAGTGAGCAGTTCTTC
TRBV6-6	-	-	TRBJ1-5	CASSYSRDRYSQPQHF	TGTGCCAGCAGTTACTCTCGCGACAGATACAGTCAGCCCCAGCATTTT
TRBV12-3/TRBV12-4	-	few	TRBJ2-1	CASNSGTSYNEQFF	TGTGCCAGCAATTCGGGGACCTCCTACAATGAGCAGTTCTTC
TRBV4-3	-	-	TRBJ2-3	CASSQDKAGTTDMQYF	TGCGCCAGCAGCCAAGATAAAGCGGGCACCACAGATATGCAGTACTTT
TRBV6-5	-	-	TRBJ1-6	CASSRQISYNSPPHF	TGTGCCAGCAGTCGACAGATCTCCTATAATTCACCCCCCCACTTC
TRBV5-6	-	once	TRBJ2-1	CTSRTARTLYSYNEQFF	TGTACCAGCAGAACAGCCAGGACACTATACTCCTACAATGAGCAGTTCTTC
TRBV12-3/TRBV12-4	-	few	TRBJ1-1	CASTPGGALSVEAFF	TGTGCCAGCACCCCGGGGGGGGCCCTTTCAGTTGAAGCTTTCTTT
TRBV6-6	-	-	TRBJ1-5	CARSYSSQFNQPQHF	TGTGCCAGGAGTTACTCCAGCCAGTTCAATCAGCCCCAGCATTTT
TRBV11-2	TRBD2	-	TRBJ2-3	CASNFFLAAADTQYF	TGTGCCAGCAACTTTTTCCTAGCGGCTGCAGATACGCAGTATTTT
TRBV11-3	-	-	TRBJ2-5	CASSLSPQGLREIQYF	TGTGCCAGCAGCTTGAGTCCCCAGGGGTTGAGAGAGATCCAGTACTTC
TRBV28	-	-	TRBJ2-1	CASRKTSGANNEQLF	TGTGCTAGCAGGAAGACTAGTGGGGCGAACAATGAGCAGCTCTTC
TRBV20-1	TRBD1	once	TRBJ2-7	CSARSPGTGVYEQYF	TGCAGTGCTAGGTCCCCCGGGACAGGAGTCTACGAGCAGTACTTC
TRBV6-1	TRBD2	-	TRBJ2-7	CASSEAPGTSGYEQYF	TGTGCCAGCAGTGAAGCCCCCGGGACTAGCGGCTACGAGCAGTACTTC
TRBV11-2	TRBD2	-	TRBJ2-6	CVSSPPGLAGPGANVLTF	TGCGTCAGCAGCCCTCCGGGACTAGCGGGCCCTGGGGCCAACGTCCTGACTTTC
TRBV7-9	-	many	TRBJ1-6	CATDVNLFNNSPLHF	TGTGCCACCGACGTAAACCTTTTCAATAATTCACCCCTCCACTTT
TRBV4-2	-	-	TRBJ1-4	CASSQLSVAGIQEKLFF	TGTGCCAGCAGCCAGTTAAGCGTGGCGGGTATTCAGGAAAAACTGTTTTTT
TRBV11-3	TRBD2	-	TRBJ2-1	CASSLEGLAGHSYKEQFF	TGTGCCAGCAGCTTAGAAGGACTAGCGGGCCACTCATACAAAGAGCAGTTCTTC
TRBV9	-	-	TRBJ2-6	CASSPRTGGANVLTF	TGTGCCAGCAGCCCCCGGACTGGAGGGGCCAACGTCCTGACTTTC
TRBV4-1	TRBD1	once	TRBJ1-6	CASSQAGGRDRLSPLHF	TGCGCCAGCAGCCAAGCTGGTGGTCGGGACAGGCTCTCACCCCTCCACTTT
TRBV20-1	-	-	TRBJ2-3	CSASRRASGDGAQYF	TGCAGTGCTAGTAGGAGGGCTAGTGGGGATGGTGCGCAGTATTTT